Below are 6 T cell receptor beta chains sequenced from a single sample in a study of blood T cell repertoires in COVID-19. Libraries were prepared by immunoSEQ multiplex PCR; TCRdb keeps only in-frame clonotypes and omits some of them. The sample contains under 300,000 clones, approximately 86% of which appear only once. The sequencing sample was made of peripheral blood. The receptors come from a human donor in a cohort sampled during active COVID-19.

The J gene is TRBJ1-1, the V gene TRBV5-1; perhaps TRBD1 as D (5 bases). Germline assignment: CDR1 SGHRS and CDR2 YFSETQ. The CDR3 consists of 13 residues. V gave up 1 base and J gave up 4 bases, with 8 bases separating them. CDR3 residues: CASSLKGSTEAFF. The CDR3 region has the DNA TGCGCCAGCAGCTTGAAGGGGTCCACTGAAGCTTTCTTT.

The rearrangement uses TRBV4-1 and TRBJ1-1, with 8 bases lining up with TRBD1. The CDR3 length is 14 residues. Trimming at V came to 5 bases and at J to 4 bases, leaving 6 bases not matched to a gene. Germline CDR1 is MGHRA and CDR2 is YSYEKL. CDR3 sequence reads: CASSSRTGSTEAFF. CDR3 DNA: TGCGCCAGCAGCTCCCGGACAGGGTCCACTGAAGCTTTCTTT.

J is TRBJ2-1 and V is TRBV18, with TRBD2 as a possible D gene (6 bases). The CDR3 is made up of 13 amino acids. The ends were cut back, 8 bases at V and 15 bases at J, with 23 bases in the middle. Germline CDR1 is KGHSH and CDR2 is LQKENI. The CDR3 here is CASEISGDRSSFF. The CDR3 DNA sequence: TGTGCCAGCGAAATCTCGGGAGACCGTTCCTCGTTCTTC.

V and J are TRBV2 and TRBJ2-1; D is unresolved. Trimming removed 7 bases from V and 5 bases from J, with 15 bases in between. This CDR3 has 14 residues. Germline lookup yields CDR1 SNHLY and CDR2 FYNNEI. This CDR3 is CASIPNGPNNEQFF. In DNA form, the CDR3 reads TGTGCCAGCATCCCCAATGGGCCCAACAATGAGCAGTTCTTC.

This chain links TRBV19 with TRBJ2-2; D gene ambiguous. CDR1 is LNHDA and CDR2 is SQIVND in the germline V gene (reference sequence). V shed 7 bases and J shed 0 bases, with 6 bases lying between them. This CDR3 has 13 amino acids. CDR3 DNA: TGTGCCAGTACGGTTGCGAACACCGGGGAGCTGTTTTTT. This gives the protein CASTVANTGELFF.

Of note for this clone: This specimen includes other DNA sequences encoding the same CDR3. V gene TRBV18 combines with J gene TRBJ1-1; D is uncertain. This CDR3 has 13 amino acids. Germline-derived CDR1 and CDR2 are KGHSH and LQKENI. Trimming took off 3 bases at V and 1 base at J, with 6 bases between the two ends. The CDR3 is CASSPQENTEAFF. In nucleotides, the CDR3 is TGTGCCAGCTCACCCCAGGAGAACACTGAAGCTTTCTTT.